This TCR beta chain is from a study of blood T cell repertoires in COVID-19. Germline-derived CDR1 and CDR2 are MDHEN and SYDVKM. Trimming removed 1 base from V and 8 bases from J, with 11 bases in between. CDR3 length: 13 residues. Repertoires were generated with immunoSEQ multiplex PCR, while TCRdb's copy carries only in-frame clones and drops some. This sample has 97,000 or so clones, with about 72% found just once. Material: peripheral blood. V and J are TRBV28 and TRBJ1-2; no definite D call. This clonotype was sampled from a man aged 55-75 years with active or convalescent COVID-19. The CDR3 protein is CASSLYPGGGYTF. CDR3 nucleotides: TGTGCCAGCAGTTTATATCCGGGAGGAGGCTACACCTTC.